The rows below give T cell receptor beta chains drawn from one sample of a study of CD8+ T cells in alopecia areata. Method: immunoSEQ multiplex PCR; TCRdb's copy keeps in-frame clones and lacks some. The repertoire holds roughly 200,000 clones, with over 55% as singletons. Specimen: CD4+ T cells sorted from blood, collected at week 0. The receptors originated from a human donor with alopecia areata. Both conserved end residues are part of each CDR3. The D gene is left open where the match is weak. Clone size appears in some rows only: once, few, many, or a class for an expanded clone.

TRBV7-3	TRBJ2-3	few	.	TGTGCCAGCAGCAAACAGGGTGCAGATACGCAGTATTTT	CASSKQGADTQYF
TRBV5-1	TRBJ2-7	few	.	TGCGCCAGCAGCTTGGATCCAGGGTCAGACTACGAGCAGTACTTC	CASSLDPGSDYEQYF
TRBV19	TRBJ2-7	.	.	TGTGCCAGCCCTTTCTACGAGCAGTACTTC	CASPFYEQYF
TRBV7-2	TRBJ1-2	.	.	TGTGCCAGCACCTTCAACAGGGACTATGGCTACACCTTC	CASTFNRDYGYTF
TRBV29-1	TRBJ1-2	.	TRBD1	TGCAGCGCCTCCGGGGACAGGGAGGACTATGGCTACACCTTC	CSASGDREDYGYTF
TRBV25-1	TRBJ1-2	.	.	TGTGCCAGCAGTGAATTGCACGGCTACACCTTC	CASSELHGYTF
TRBV29-1	TRBJ1-2	.	.	TGCAGCGTTTCAAAGGCGGGGGGTTATGGCTACACCTTC	CSVSKAGGYGYTF
TRBV29-1	TRBJ1-1	.	.	TGCAGCGTTGAAGGCCTCCAACAAGGAAGCGGAGCTTTCTTT	CSVEGLQQGSGAFF
TRBV7-2	TRBJ2-5	few	.	TGTGCCAGCAGCCTACAGGGGGGGGCGGAGACCCAGTACTTC	CASSLQGGAETQYF
TRBV4-1	TRBJ2-3	few	.	TGCGCCAGCAGCCAAGTCACAGATACGCAGTATTTT	CASSQVTDTQYF
TRBV5-5	TRBJ1-2	few	.	TGTGCCAGCAGCGGGACGAGGTATGGCTACACCTTC	CASSGTRYGYTF
TRBV7-3	TRBJ2-3	.	.	TGTGCCAGCAGCTTTTCGGTAGGCGGGAGCACAGATACGCAGTATTTT	CASSFSVGGSTDTQYF
TRBV5-1	TRBJ2-5	few	TRBD1	TGCGCCAGCAGCTCCGGACAGGTGGAGACCCAGTACTTC	CASSSGQVETQYF
TRBV30	TRBJ1-1	.	.	TGTGCCTGGAGTGATAGGCAGAACACTGAAGCTTTCTTT	CAWSDRQNTEAFF
TRBV29-1	TRBJ1-1	.	.	TGCAGCGCCAACAACCGTCGACAGAGGGGCACTGAAGCTTTCTTT	CSANNRRQRGTEAFF
TRBV23-1	TRBJ2-7	few	.	TGCGCCAGCTACCCGGGGGCGAGGGACGAGCAGTACTTC	CASYPGARDEQYF
TRBV29-1	TRBJ2-4	few	TRBD2	TGCAGCGTTGAAGATGGGAGGGCAGGGATTCAGTACTTC	CSVEDGRAGIQYF
TRBV6-5	TRBJ2-7	few	.	TGTGCCAGCGGGTCGTCAGGGGGGTACGAGCAGTACTTC	CASGSSGGYEQYF
TRBV4-3	TRBJ1-6	.	.	TGCGCCAGCAGCCAAGATCAAGCGGGGGTCGGTTCACCCCTCCACTTT	CASSQDQAGVGSPLHF
TRBV18	TRBJ1-1	.	.	TGTGCCAGCTCACCCTCCGGGAACACTGAAGCTTTCTTT	CASSPSGNTEAFF
TRBV6-1	TRBJ1-1	once	.	TGTGCCAGCAGTGAAAATTTGGTTACAGGCAGTGGGACTGAAGCTTTCTTT	CASSENLVTGSGTEAFF
TRBV27	TRBJ2-1	.	TRBD2	TGTGCCAGCAGCCCTTTACTTCGCGGGGGGGCTGGAAATGAGCAGTTCTTC	CASSPLLRGGAGNEQFF
TRBV7-2	TRBJ2-7	few	TRBD1	TGTGCCAGCAGCCCCCGGGACAGTACCTACGAGCAGTACTTC	CASSPRDSTYEQYF
TRBV19	TRBJ1-2	.	.	TGTGCCAGTCCTTTCTTATCAGGCTACACCTTC	CASPFLSGYTF
TRBV4-1	TRBJ2-5	.	TRBD2	TGCGCCAGCAGCCGGACTAGTCAAGAGACCCAGTACTTC	CASSRTSQETQYF
TRBV29-1	TRBJ1-1	.	.	TGCAGCGCCGACAGTTGGTACACTGAAGCTTTCTTT	CSADSWYTEAFF
TRBV2	TRBJ2-7	.	TRBD1	TGTGCCAGCAGTGACCGCCGACAGGGGGCGGTCGAGCAGTACTTC	CASSDRRQGAVEQYF
TRBV4-3	TRBJ2-5	once	.	TGCGCCAGCAGCCAAGATATCGTCAGCTTGGAGACCCAGTACTTC	CASSQDIVSLETQYF
TRBV4-1	TRBJ1-5	few	.	TGCGCCAGCAGCCAAGTAGAGGGCAGACAAGTAGGGCAGCCCCAGCATTTT	CASSQVEGRQVGQPQHF
TRBV6-1	TRBJ2-2	.	.	TGTGCCAGCATAGTTACTGGACGGACCGGGGAGCTGTTTTTT	CASIVTGRTGELFF
TRBV7-3	TRBJ1-2	.	TRBD1	TGTGCCAGCAGCTTAAGGGGACAGGGCCTTTATGGCTACACCTTC	CASSLRGQGLYGYTF
TRBV4-3	TRBJ2-2	.	TRBD2	TGCGCCAGCAGCCAAATGGAGCTGAGCGGGGGAAGGGCCGGGGAGCTGTTTTTT	CASSQMELSGGRAGELFF